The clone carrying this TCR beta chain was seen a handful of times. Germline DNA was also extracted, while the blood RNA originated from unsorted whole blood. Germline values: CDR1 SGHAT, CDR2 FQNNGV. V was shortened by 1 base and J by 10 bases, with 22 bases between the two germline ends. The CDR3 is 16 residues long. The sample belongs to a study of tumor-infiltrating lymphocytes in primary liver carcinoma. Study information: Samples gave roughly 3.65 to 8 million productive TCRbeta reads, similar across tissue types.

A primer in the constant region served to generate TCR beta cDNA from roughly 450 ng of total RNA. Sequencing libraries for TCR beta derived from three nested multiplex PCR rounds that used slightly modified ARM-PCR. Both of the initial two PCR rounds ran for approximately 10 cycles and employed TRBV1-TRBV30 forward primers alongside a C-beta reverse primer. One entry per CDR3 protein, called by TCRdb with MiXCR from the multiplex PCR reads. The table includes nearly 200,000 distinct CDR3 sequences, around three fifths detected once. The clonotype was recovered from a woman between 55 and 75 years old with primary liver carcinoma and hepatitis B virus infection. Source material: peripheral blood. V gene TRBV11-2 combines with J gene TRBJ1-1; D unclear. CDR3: CASSLVPSYAQWGAFF. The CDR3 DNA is TGTGCCAGCAGCTTAGTCCCCAGTTACGCTCAGTGGGGAGCTTTCTTT.